Reported below is one TCR beta chain. These data are taken from a study of CD8 T cells in Susac syndrome. Roughly 0.45 to 1 ug RNA was reverse transcribed with random hexamers. An immunoSEQ multiplex PCR amplified TCR beta CDR3 over 54 Vbeta and 13 Jbeta. TCRdb redid the calling of the immunoSEQ multiplex PCR reads with MiXCR, one entry per CDR3 protein. In the table there are some 200,000 distinct CDR3 sequences, around nine tenths of which are singletons. Germline values: CDR1 DFQATT, CDR2 SNEGSKA (reference sequence). V was cut by 2 bases and J by 7 bases, with 5 bases left in between. The CDR3 contains 10 residues.

The sequencing input was CD8+ T cells from PBMCs. The chain has TRBV20-1 and TRBJ1-2; D gene ambiguous. This receptor was taken from a human donor with multiple sclerosis. The CDR3 reads CSARWGGYTF. In DNA form, the CDR3 reads TGCAGTGCTAGATGGGGTGGCTACACCTTC.